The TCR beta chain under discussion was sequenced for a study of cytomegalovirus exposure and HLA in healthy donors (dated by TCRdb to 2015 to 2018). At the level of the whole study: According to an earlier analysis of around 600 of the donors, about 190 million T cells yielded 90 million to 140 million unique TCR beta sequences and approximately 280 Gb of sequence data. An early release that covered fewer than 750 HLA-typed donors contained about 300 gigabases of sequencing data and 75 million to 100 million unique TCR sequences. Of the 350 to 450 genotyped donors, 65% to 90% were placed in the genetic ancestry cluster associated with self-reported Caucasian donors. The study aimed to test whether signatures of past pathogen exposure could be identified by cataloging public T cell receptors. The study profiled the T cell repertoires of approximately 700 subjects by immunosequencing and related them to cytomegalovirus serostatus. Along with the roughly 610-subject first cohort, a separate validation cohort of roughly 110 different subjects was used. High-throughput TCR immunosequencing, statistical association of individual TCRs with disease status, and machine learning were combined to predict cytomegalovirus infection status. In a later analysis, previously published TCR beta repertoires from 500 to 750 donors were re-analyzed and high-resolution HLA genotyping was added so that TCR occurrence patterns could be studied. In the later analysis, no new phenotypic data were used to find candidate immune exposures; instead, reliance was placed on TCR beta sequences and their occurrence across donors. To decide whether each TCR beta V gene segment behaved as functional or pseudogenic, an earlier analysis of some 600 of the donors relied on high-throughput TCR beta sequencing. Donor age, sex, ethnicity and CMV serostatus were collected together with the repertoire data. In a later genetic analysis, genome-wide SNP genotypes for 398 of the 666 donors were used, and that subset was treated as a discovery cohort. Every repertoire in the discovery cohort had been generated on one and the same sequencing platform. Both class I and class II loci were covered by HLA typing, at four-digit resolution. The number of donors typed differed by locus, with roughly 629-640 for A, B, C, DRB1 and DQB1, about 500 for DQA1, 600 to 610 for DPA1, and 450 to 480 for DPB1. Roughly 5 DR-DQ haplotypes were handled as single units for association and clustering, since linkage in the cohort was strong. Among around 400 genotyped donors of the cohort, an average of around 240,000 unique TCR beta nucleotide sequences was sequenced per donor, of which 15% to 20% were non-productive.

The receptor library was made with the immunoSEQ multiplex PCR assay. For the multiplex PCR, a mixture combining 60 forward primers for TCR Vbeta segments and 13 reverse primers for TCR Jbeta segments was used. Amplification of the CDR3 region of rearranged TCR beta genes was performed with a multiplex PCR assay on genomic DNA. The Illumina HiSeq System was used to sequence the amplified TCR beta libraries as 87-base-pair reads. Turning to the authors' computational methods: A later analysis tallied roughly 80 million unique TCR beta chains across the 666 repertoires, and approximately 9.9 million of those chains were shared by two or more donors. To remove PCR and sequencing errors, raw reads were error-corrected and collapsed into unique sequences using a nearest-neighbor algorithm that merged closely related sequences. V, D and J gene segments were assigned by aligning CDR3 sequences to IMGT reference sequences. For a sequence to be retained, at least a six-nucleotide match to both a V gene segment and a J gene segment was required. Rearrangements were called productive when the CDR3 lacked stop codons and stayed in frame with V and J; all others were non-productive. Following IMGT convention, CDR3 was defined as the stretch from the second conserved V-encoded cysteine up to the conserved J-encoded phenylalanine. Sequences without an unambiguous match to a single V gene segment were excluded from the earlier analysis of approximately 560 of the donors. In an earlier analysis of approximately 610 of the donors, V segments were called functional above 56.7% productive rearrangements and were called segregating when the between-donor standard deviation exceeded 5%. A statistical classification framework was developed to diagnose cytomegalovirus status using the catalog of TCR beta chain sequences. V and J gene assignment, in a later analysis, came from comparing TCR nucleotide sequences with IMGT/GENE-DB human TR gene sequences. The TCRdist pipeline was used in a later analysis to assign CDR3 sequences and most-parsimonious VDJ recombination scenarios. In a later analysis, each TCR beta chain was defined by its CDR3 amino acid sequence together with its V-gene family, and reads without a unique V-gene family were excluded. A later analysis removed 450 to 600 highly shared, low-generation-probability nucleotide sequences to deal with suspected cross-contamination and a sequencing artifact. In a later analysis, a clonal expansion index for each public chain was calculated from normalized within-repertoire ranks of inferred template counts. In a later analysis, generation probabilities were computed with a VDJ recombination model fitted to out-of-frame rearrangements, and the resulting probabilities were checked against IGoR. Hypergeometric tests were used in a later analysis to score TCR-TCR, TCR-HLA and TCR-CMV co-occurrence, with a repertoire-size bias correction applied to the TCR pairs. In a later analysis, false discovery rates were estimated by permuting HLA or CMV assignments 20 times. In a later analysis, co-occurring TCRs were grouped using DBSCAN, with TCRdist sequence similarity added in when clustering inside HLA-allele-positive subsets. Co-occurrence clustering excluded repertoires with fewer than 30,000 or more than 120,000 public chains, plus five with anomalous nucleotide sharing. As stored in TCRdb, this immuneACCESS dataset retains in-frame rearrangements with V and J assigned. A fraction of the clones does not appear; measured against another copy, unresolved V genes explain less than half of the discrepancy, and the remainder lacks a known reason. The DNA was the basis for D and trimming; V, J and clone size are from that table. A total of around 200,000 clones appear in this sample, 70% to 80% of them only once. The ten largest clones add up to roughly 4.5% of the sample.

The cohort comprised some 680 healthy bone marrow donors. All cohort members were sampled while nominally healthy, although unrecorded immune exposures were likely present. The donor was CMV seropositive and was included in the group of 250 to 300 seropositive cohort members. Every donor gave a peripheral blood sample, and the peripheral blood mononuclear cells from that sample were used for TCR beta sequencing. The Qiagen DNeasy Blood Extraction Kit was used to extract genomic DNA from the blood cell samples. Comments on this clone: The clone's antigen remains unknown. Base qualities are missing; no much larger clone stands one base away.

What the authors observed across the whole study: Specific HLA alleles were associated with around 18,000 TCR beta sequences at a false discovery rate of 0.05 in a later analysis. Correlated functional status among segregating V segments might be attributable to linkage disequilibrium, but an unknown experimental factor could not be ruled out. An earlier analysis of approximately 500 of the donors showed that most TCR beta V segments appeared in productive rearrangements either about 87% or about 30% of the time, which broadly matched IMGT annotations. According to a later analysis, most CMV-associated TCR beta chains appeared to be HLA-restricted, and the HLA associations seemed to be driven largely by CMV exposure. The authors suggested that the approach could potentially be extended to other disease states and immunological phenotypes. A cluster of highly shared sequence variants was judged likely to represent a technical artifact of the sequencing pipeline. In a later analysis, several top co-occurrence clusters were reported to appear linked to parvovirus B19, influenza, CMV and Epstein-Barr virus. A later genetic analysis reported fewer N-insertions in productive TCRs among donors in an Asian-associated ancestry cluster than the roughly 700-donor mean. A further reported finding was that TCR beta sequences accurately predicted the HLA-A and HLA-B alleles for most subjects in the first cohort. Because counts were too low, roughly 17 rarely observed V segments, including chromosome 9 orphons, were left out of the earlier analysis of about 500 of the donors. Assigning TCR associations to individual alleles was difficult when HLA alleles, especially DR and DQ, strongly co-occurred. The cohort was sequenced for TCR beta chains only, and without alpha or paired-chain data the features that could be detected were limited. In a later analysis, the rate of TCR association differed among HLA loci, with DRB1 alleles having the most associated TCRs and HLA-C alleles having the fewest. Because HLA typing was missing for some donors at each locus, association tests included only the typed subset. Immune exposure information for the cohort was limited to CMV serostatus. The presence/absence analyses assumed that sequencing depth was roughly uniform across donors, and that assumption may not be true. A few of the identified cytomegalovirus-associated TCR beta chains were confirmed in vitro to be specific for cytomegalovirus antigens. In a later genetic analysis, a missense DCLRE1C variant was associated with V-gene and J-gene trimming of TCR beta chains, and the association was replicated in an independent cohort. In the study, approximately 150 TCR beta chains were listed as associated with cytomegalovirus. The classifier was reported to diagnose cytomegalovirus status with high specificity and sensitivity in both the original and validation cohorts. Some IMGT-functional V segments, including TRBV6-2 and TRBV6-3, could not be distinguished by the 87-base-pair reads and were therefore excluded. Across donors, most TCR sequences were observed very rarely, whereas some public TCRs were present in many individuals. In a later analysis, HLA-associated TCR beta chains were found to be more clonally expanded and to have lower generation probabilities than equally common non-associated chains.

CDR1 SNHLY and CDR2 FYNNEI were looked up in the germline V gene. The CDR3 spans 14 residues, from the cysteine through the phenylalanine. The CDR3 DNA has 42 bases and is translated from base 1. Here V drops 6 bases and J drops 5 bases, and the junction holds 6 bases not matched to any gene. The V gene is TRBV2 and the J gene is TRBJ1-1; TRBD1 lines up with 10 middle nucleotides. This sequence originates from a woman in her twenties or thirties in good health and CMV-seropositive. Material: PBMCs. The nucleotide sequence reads TGTGCCAGCAGCCCCGGGACAGGGGTGACTGAAGCTTTCTTT. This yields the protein CASSPGTGVTEAFF.